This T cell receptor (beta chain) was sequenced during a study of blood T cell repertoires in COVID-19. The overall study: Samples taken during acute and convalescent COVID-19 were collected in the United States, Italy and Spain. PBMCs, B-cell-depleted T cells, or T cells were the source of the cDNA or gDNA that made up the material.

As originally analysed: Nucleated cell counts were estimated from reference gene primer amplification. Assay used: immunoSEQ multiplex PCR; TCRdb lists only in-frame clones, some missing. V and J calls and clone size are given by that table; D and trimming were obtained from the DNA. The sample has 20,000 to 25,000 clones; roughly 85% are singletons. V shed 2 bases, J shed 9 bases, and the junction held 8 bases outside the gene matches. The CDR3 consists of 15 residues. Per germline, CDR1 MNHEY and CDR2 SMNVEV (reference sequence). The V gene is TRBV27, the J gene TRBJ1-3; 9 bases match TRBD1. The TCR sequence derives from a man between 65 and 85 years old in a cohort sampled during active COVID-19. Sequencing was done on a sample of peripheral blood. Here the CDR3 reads CASSLRGTGKGTIYF. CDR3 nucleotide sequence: TGTGCCAGCAGTTTAAGGGGGACAGGGAAGGGCACCATATATTTT.